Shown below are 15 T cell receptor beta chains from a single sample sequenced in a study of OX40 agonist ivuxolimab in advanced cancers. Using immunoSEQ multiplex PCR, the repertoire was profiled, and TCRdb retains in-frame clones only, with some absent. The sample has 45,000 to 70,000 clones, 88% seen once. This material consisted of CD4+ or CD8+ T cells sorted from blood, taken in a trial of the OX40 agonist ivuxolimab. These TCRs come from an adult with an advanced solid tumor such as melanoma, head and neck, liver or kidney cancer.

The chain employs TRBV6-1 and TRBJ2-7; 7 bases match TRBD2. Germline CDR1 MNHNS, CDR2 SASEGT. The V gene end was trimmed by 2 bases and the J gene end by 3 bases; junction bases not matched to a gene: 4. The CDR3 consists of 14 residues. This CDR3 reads CASSESGRGYEQYF. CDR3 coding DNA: TGTGCCAGCAGTGAATCGGGGAGGGGCTACGAGCAGTACTTC.

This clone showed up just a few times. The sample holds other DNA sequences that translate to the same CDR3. CDR3 DNA: TGTGCCAGCAGTTTAGGGGGAAGACAGCCCCAGCATTTT. Amino acid sequence: CASSLGGRQPQHF. The chain uses TRBV28 and TRBJ1-5, with a possible D match to TRBD1 (5 bases). The CDR3 is 13 residues long. Germline V gene sequence: CDR1 MDHEN, CDR2 SYDVKM. V lost 2 bases, J lost 7 bases, and 9 bases lay in between.

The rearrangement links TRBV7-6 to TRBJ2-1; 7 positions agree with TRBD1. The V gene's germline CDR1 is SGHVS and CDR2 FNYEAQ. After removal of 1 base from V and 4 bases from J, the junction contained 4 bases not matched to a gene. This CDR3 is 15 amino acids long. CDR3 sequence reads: CASSLGQGDYNEQFF. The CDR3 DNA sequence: TGTGCCAGCAGCTTAGGGCAGGGGGATTACAATGAGCAGTTCTTC.

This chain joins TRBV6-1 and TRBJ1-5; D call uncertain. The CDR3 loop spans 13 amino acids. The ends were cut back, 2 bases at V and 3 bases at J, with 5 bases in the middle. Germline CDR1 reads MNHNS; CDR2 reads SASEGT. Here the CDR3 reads CASSETDNQPQHF. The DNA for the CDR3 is TGTGCCAGCAGTGAAACAGACAATCAGCCCCAGCATTTT.

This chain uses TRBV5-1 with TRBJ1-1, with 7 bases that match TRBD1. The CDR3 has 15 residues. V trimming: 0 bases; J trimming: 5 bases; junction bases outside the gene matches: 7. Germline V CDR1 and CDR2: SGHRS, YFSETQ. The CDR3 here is CASSLGQGLGTEAFF. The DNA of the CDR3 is TGCGCCAGCAGCTTGGGACAGGGCTTAGGGACTGAAGCTTTCTTT.

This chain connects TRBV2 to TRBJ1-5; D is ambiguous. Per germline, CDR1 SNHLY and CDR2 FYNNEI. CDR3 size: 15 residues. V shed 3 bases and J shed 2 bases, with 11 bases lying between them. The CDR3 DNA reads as TGTGCCAGCAGTGATTCTCTAAGTGGCAATCAGCCCCAGCATTTT. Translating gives CASSDSLSGNQPQHF.

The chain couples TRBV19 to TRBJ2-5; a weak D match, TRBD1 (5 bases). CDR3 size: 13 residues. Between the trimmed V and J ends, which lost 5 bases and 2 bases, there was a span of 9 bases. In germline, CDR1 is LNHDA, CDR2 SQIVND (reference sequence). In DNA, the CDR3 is TGTGCCAGTAGTCGAAACAGGCAAGAGACCCAGTACTTC. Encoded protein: CASSRNRQETQYF.

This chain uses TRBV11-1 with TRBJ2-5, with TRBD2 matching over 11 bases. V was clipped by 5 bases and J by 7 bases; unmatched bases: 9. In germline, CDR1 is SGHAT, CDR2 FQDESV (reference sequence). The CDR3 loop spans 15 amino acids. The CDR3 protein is CASSLGLAVPGTQYF. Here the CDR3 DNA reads TGTGCCAGCAGCCTGGGACTAGCGGTTCCAGGGACCCAGTACTTC. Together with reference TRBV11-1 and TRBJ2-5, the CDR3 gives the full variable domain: EAEVAQSPRYKITEKSQAVAFWCDPISGHATLYWYRQILGQGPELLVQFQDESVVDDSQLPKDRFSAERLKGVDSTLKIQPAELGDSAMYLCASSLGLAVPGTQYFGPGTRLLVL.

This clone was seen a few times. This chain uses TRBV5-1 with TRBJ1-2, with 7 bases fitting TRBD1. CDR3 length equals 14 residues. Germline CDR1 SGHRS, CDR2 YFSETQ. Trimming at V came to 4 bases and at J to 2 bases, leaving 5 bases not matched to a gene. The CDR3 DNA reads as TGCGCCAGCAGCACAACAGGGGAGAACTATGGCTACACCTTC. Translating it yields CASSTTGENYGYTF.

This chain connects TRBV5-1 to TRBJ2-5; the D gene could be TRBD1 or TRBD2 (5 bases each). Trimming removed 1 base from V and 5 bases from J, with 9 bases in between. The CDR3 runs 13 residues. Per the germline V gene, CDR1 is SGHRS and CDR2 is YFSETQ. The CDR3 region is CASSLPEGETQYF. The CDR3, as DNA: TGCGCCAGCAGCTTGCCCGAGGGGGAGACCCAGTACTTC.

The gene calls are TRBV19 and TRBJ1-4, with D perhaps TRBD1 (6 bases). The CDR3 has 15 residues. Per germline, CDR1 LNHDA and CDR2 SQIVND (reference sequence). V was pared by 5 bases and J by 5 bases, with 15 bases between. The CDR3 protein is CASSGWDTLNEKLFF. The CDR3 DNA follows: TGTGCCAGTAGTGGATGGGACACACTAAATGAAAAACTGTTTTTT.

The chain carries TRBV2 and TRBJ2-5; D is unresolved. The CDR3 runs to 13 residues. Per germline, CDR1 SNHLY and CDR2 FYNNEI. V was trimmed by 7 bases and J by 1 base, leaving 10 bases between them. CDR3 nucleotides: TGTGCCAGCAAAATGGTGATCCAAGAGACCCAGTACTTC. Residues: CASKMVIQETQYF. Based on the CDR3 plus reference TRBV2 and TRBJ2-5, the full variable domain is EPEVTQTPSHQVTQMGQEVILRCVPISNHLYFYWYRQILGQKVEFLVSFYNNEISEKSEIFDDQFSVERPDGSNFTLKIRSTKLEDSAMYFCASKMVIQETQYFGPGTRLLVL.

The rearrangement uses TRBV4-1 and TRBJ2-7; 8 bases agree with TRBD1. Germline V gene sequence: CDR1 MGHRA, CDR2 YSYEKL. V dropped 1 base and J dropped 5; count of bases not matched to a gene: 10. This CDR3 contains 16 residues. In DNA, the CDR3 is TGCGCCAGCAGCCAAGCCGGACAGGGTAATTGGAACGAGCAGTACTTC. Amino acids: CASSQAGQGNWNEQYF.

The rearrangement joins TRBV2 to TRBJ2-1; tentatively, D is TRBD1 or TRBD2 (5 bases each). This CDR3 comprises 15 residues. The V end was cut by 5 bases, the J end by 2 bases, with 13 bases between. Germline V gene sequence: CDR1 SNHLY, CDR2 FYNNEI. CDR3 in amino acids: CASSTPGTTYNEQFF. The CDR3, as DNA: TGTGCCAGCAGTACACCCGGGACCACCTACAATGAGCAGTTCTTC.

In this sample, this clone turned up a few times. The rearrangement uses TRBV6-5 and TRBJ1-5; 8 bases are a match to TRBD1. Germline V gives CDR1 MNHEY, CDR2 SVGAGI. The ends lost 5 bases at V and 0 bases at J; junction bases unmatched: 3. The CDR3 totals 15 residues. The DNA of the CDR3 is TGTGCCAGCAGTCTGACAGGGGATAGCAATCAGCCCCAGCATTTT. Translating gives CASSLTGDSNQPQHF.